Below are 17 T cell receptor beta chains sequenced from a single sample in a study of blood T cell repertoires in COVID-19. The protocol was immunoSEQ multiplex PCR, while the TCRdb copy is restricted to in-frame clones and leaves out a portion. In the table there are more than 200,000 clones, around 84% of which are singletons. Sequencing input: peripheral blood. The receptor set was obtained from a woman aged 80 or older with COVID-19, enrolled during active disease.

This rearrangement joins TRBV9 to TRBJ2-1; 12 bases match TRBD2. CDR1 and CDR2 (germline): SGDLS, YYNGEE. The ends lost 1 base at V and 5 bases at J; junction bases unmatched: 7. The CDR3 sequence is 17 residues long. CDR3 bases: TGTGCCAGCAGCGTAACCCTAGCGGGGGGGCGAGACAATGAGCAGTTCTTC. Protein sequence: CASSVTLAGGRDNEQFF.

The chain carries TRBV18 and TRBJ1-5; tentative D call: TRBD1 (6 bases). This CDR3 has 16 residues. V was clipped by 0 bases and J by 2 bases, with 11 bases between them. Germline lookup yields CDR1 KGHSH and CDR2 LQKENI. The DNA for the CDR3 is TGTGCCAGCTCACCACCCGCCAGACAGGGCAATCAGCCCCAGCATTTT. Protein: CASSPPARQGNQPQHF. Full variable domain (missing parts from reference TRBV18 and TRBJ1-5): NAGVMQNPRHLVRRRGQEARLRCSPMKGHSHVYWYRQLPEEGLKFMVYLQKENIIDESGMPKERFSAEFPKEGPSILRIQQVVRGDSAAYFCASSPPARQGNQPQHFGDGTRLSIL.

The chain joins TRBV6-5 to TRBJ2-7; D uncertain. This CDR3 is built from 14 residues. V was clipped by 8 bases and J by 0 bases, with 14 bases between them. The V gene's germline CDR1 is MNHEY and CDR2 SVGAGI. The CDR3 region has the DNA TGTGCCAGCTACCAGACTTATTACTCCTACGAGCAGTACGTC. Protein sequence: CASYQTYYSYEQYV.

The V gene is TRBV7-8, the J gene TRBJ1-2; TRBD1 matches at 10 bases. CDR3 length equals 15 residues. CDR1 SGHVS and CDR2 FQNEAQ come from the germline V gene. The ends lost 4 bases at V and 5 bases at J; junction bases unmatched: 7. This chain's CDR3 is CASSSTGTGEYGYTF. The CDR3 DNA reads TGTGCCAGCAGCTCCACCGGGACAGGGGAATATGGCTACACCTTC.

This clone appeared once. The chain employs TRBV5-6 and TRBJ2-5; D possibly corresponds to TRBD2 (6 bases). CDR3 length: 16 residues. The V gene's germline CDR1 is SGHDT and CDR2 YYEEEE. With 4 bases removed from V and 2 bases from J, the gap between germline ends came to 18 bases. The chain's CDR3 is CASSPFLGGWQETQYF. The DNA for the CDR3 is TGTGCCAGCAGCCCCTTTTTGGGGGGATGGCAAGAGACCCAGTACTTC.

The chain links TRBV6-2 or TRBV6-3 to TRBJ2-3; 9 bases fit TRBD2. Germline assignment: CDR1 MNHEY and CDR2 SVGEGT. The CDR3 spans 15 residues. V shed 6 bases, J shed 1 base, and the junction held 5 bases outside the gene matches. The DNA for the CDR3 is TGTGCCAGCAGCCGCAGACTAGCGGGCACAGATACGCAGTATTTT. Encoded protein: CASSRRLAGTDTQYF.

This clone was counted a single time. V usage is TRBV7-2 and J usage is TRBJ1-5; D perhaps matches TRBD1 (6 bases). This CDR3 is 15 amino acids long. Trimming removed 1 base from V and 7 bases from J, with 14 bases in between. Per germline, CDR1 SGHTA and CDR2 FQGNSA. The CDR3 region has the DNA TGTGCCAGCAGCTTAGAACAGGGCCCCGGCCAGCCCCAGCATTTT. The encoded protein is CASSLEQGPGQPQHF.

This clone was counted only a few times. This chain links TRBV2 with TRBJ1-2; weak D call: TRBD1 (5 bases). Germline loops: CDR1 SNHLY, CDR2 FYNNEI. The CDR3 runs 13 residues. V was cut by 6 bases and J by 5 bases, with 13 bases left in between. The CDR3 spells CASSATGVYGYTF. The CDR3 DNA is TGTGCCAGCAGCGCTACAGGTGTGTATGGCTACACCTTC. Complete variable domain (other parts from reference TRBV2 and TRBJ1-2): EPEVTQTPSHQVTQMGQEVILRCVPISNHLYFYWYRQILGQKVEFLVSFYNNEISEKSEIFDDQFSVERPDGSNFTLKIRSTKLEDSAMYFCASSATGVYGYTFGSGTRLTVV.

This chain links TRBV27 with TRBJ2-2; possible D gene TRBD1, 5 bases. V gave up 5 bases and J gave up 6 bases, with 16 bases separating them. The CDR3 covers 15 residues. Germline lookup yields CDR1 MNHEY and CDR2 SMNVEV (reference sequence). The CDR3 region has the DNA TGTGCCAGCAGTGCGACGTGGCTCAGGGCCGGGGAGCTGTTTTTT. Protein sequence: CASSATWLRAGELFF.

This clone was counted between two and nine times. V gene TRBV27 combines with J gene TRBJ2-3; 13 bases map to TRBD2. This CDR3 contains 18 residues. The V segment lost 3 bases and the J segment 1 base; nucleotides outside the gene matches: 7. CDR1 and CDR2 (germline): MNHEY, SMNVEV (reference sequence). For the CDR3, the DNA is TGTGCCAGCAGTTTTGCCCCCGGACTAGCGGGGGGCACAGATACGCAGTATTTT. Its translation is CASSFAPGLAGGTDTQYF.

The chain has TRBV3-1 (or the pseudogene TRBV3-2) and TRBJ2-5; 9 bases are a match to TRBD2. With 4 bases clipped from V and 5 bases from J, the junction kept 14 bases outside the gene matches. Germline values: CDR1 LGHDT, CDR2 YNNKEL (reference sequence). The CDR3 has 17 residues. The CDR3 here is CASSPLLGLSGGETQYF. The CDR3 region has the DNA TGTGCCAGCAGCCCCCTTCTAGGACTAAGCGGGGGGGAGACCCAGTACTTC.

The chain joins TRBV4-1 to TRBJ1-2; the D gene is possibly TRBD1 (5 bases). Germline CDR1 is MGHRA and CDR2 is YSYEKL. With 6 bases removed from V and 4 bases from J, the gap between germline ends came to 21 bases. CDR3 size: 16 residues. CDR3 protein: CASSRQTREVGYGYTF. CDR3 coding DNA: TGCGCCAGCAGTCGTCAGACCAGGGAGGTAGGCTATGGCTACACCTTC.

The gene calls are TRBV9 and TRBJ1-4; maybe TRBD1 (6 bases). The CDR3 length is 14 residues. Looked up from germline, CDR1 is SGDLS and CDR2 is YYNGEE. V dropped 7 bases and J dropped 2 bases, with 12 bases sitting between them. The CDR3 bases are TGTGCCAGCGCCCGAGGGGGTACTAATGAAAAACTGTTTTTT. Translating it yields CASARGGTNEKLFF.

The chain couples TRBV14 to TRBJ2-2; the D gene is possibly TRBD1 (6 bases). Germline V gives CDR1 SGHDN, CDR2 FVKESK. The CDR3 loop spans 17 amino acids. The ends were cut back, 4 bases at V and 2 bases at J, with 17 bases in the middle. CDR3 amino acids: CASSLTTWGHNTGELFF. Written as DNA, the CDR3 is TGTGCCAGCAGCCTAACCACGTGGGGGCACAACACCGGGGAGCTGTTTTTT.

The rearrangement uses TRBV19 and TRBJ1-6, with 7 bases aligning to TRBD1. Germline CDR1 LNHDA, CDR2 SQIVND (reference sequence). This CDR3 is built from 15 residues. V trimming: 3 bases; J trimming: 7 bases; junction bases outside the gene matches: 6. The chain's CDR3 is CASSIIGTENSPLHF. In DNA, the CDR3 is TGTGCCAGTAGTATCATTGGGACAGAGAATTCACCCCTCCACTTT.

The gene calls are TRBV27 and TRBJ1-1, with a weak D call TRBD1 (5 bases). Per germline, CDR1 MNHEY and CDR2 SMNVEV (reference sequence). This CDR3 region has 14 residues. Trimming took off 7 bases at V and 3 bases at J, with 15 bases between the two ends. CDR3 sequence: CASNPAGRDTEAFF. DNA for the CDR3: TGTGCCAGCAACCCCGCAGGCAGGGACACTGAAGCTTTCTTT.

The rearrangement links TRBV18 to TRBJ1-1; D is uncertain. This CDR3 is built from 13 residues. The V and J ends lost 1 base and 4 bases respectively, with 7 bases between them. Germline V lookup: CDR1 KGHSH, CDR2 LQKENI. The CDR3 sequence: CASSPRQVTEAFF. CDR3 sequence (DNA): TGTGCCAGCTCACCACGACAAGTCACTGAAGCTTTCTTT.